The present T cell receptor (beta chain) was sequenced within a study of T cell changes during pregnancy in multiple sclerosis. Only in-frame clones appear in the TCRdb table, and some are missing; sequencing was by immunoSEQ multiplex PCR. The sample includes more than 80,000 clones, 90% to 95% of them seen just once. With 6 bases removed from V and 5 bases from J, the gap between germline ends came to 14 bases. This CDR3 is 14 amino acids long. Germline V CDR1 and CDR2: MNHEY, SVGAGI. This clone was seen only once. The receptor was isolated from a female donor in good health, serving as a control in a pregnancy study. Some clones in this sample may be carry-over from other donors' samples. The chain carries TRBV6-5 and TRBJ2-1; D might be TRBD2 (5 bases). Material: PBMCs, obtained in the first trimester of pregnancy. The CDR3 sequence: CASRPPGRNNEQFF. The CDR3 DNA reads as TGTGCCAGCAGACCCCCGGGGAGAAACAATGAGCAGTTCTTC.